Listed below are T cell receptor beta chains from one sample, sequenced in a study of identical twins. From the 5' RACE reads, TCRdb called clonotypes with MiXCR, one entry per CDR3 protein. The top ten hold roughly 1.6% of the sample, which has 750,000 to 950,000 distinct CDR3 sequences, 9% to 15% seen once. The data also belong to a second study, concerning yellow fever vaccine responses in identical twins.

Material: PBMCs. The receptors shown here come from a woman under 30 in good health. Both conserved end residues are part of each CDR3. The D gene is left open where the match is weak. The listing skips clone size in some rows; elsewhere it reads once, few, many or a size class.

clone_size,d_call,j_call,v_call,cdr3_aa,cdr3_nt
few,-,TRBJ1-1,TRBV10-3,CAISEWAGQNLNTEAFF,TGTGCCATCAGTGAGTGGGCAGGCCAGAATTTGAACACTGAAGCTTTCTTT
-,TRBD2,TRBJ2-1,TRBV25-1,CASSEYSGMSSYNEQFF,TGTGCCAGCAGTGAATACAGCGGGATGAGCTCCTACAATGAGCAGTTCTTC
many,-,TRBJ2-7,TRBV9,CASSALAGRGEQYF,TGTGCCAGCAGCGCCCTTGCGGGACGGGGCGAGCAGTACTTC
-,-,TRBJ2-1,TRBV7-9,CASILDGYNEQFF,TGTGCCAGCATCCTCGACGGATACAATGAGCAGTTCTTC
few,-,TRBJ2-1,TRBV7-8,CASSPPIGGPRNEQFF,TGTGCCAGCAGCCCCCCCATCGGAGGGCCACGGAATGAGCAGTTCTTC
-,-,TRBJ2-3,TRBV5-4,CASSLGASTQYF,TGTGCCAGCAGCTTGGGCGCTTCAACGCAGTATTTT
many,TRBD1,TRBJ2-1,TRBV12-3/TRBV12-4,CASRDRASTEQFF,TGTGCCAGCCGGGACAGGGCATCCACTGAGCAGTTCTTC
-,-,TRBJ2-3,TRBV5-1,CASSLDGLDTQYF,TGCGCCAGCAGCTTGGATGGGTTGGATACGCAGTATTTT
few,TRBD2,TRBJ2-1,TRBV28,CASSRRLARYNEQFF,TGTGCCAGCAGTCGAAGACTAGCGCGGTACAATGAGCAGTTCTTC
-,-,TRBJ2-3,TRBV24-1,CATSDPPGAGSTDTQYF,TGTGCCACCAGTGACCCACCCGGAGCAGGGAGCACAGATACGCAGTATTTT
-,-,TRBJ2-1,TRBV6-1,CASSGGREDEQFF,TGTGCCAGCAGTGGTGGCAGGGAAGACGAGCAGTTCTTC
-,TRBD1,TRBJ1-2,TRBV29-1,CSVARQGPANYGYTF,TGCAGCGTTGCCAGACAGGGCCCAGCTAACTATGGCTACACCTTC
many,TRBD2,TRBJ2-3,TRBV4-1,CASRPGTSGTSHTQYF,TGCGCCAGCAGACCTGGGACTAGCGGGACCTCACATACGCAGTATTTT
-,TRBD1,TRBJ2-5,TRBV12-3/TRBV12-4,CASSLRGQEKETQYF,TGTGCCAGCAGTTTAAGGGGACAGGAGAAAGAGACCCAGTACTTC
few,TRBD1,TRBJ1-2,TRBV12-5,CASVPSGGYGTYGYTF,TGTGCTAGTGTTCCGTCAGGGGGATACGGAACCTATGGCTACACCTTC
few,TRBD1,TRBJ1-2,TRBV5-1,CASSLEPSGGNYGYTF,TGCGCCAGCAGCTTGGAACCATCAGGGGGCAACTATGGCTACACCTTC
few,-,TRBJ2-6,TRBV10-3,CAISESQGANVLTF,TGTGCCATCAGTGAGTCTCAGGGAGCCAACGTCCTGACTTTC
few,-,TRBJ1-1,TRBV29-1,CSVEDQLNTEAFF,TGCAGCGTTGAAGATCAGCTGAACACTGAAGCTTTCTTT
many,-,TRBJ2-1,TRBV28,CASSLLYNEQFF,TGTGCCAGCAGTTTACTTTACAATGAGCAGTTCTTC
few,-,TRBJ1-4,TRBV14,CASSSIRQVDEKLFF,TGTGCCAGCAGCTCCATTCGGCAGGTTGATGAAAAACTGTTTTTT
-,-,TRBJ1-1,TRBV20-1,CSARNVRVGTEAFF,TGCAGTGCTAGAAATGTGAGGGTTGGCACTGAAGCTTTCTTT
few,TRBD2,TRBJ2-1,TRBV7-2,CASSLATSGSGDNEQFF,TGTGCCAGCAGCTTAGCGACTAGCGGGAGCGGCGACAATGAGCAGTTCTTC
many,TRBD1,TRBJ1-2,TRBV7-8,CASSLRTGALHGYTF,TGTGCCAGCAGCCTCCGGACAGGGGCGTTACATGGCTACACCTTC
few,-,TRBJ2-2,TRBV24-1,CATSDLRGRNTGELFF,TGTGCCACCAGTGACCTGAGGGGGAGGAACACCGGGGAGCTGTTTTTT
-,TRBD1,TRBJ2-2,TRBV29-1,CSGTGTGTGELFF,TGCAGCGGAACCGGGACAGGGACCGGGGAGCTGTTTTTT
many,TRBD2,TRBJ2-1,TRBV6-5,CASSSRLAHNEQFF,TGTGCCAGCAGTTCGCGACTAGCGCACAATGAGCAGTTCTTC
-,-,TRBJ2-1,TRBV18,CASSPPIGALFEQFF,TGTGCCAGCTCACCACCAATCGGGGCCTTATTTGAGCAGTTCTTC
-,-,TRBJ1-4,TRBV2,CASSDYRKGEKLFF,TGTGCCAGCAGTGATTACAGGAAGGGGGAAAAACTGTTTTTT
once,TRBD2,TRBJ2-3,TRBV4-1,CASSRGAGGKRDTQYF,TGCGCCAGCAGCCGAGGAGCGGGAGGGAAGAGAGATACGCAGTATTTT
-,-,TRBJ1-5,TRBV5-6,CASSLANGLPQHF,TGTGCCAGCAGCTTGGCGAATGGGTTGCCCCAGCATTTT
few,-,TRBJ2-1,TRBV20-1,CSASKAVALYNEQFF,TGCAGTGCTAGTAAAGCGGTCGCGCTATACAATGAGCAGTTCTTC
few,-,TRBJ2-1,TRBV7-9,CASAGDNEQFF,TGTGCCAGCGCCGGGGATAATGAGCAGTTCTTC
few,TRBD2,TRBJ2-1,TRBV7-2,CASSLTSGVLDEQFF,TGTGCCAGCAGCCTCACTAGCGGAGTCCTAGATGAGCAGTTCTTC
many,-,TRBJ2-3,TRBV20-1,CSARDLGRETQYF,TGCAGTGCTAGAGATTTGGGACGAGAGACGCAGTATTTT
few,-,TRBJ1-5,TRBV2,CASSGGVYQPQHF,TGTGCCAGCAGCGGGGGGGTGTATCAGCCCCAGCATTTT